Described below is a single T cell receptor beta chain sequence and its context. The CDR3 consists of 13 residues. Germline CDR1 MDHEN, CDR2 SYDVKM. V trimming: 2 bases; J trimming: 5 bases; junction bases outside the gene matches: 2. The sample belongs to a study of ipilimumab plus nivolumab after autologous stem cell transplantation. Patients received nivolumab 3 mg/kg at weeks 1, 4, 7, 10, then fortnightly to week 26. Assay: immunoSEQ multiplex PCR; the TCRdb copy retains only in-frame clones and omits some. The sample includes tens of thousands of clones, 80% to 95% of them seen just once. The chain combines TRBV28 with TRBJ1-2, with 7 bases aligning to TRBD1. Material: PBMCs, obtained in a trial of ipilimumab plus nivolumab as post-transplant consolidation. The sequence was obtained from a male donor with multiple myeloma. The CDR3 DNA reads as TGTGCCAGCAGTTTACGGGACAGTTATGGCTACACCTTC. Amino acids: CASSLRDSYGYTF.